This T cell receptor beta chain was captured in a study of identical twins. For this clonotype: Its antigen is not identified.

With template switching, a universal primer site was added, and the cDNA carried unique molecular identifiers. TCRdb recomputed calls from the 5' RACE reads with MiXCR, one row per CDR3 protein. The table includes 1.5 million or so distinct CDR3 sequences, about 30% detected once. Study-level findings and limits: Abundant beta clonotypes from cord blood bore fewer insertions; memory repertoires lacked this pattern. Surplus twin overlap in beta out-of-frame sequences was less pronounced.

Each donor was a healthy Caucasian. Between the trimmed V and J ends, which lost 0 bases and 5 bases, there was a span of 13 bases. The CDR3 runs to 15 residues. The V gene's germline CDR1 is MNHEY and CDR2 SVGEGT. V usage is TRBV6-2 or TRBV6-3 and J usage is TRBJ1-2; D is unclear. Sequencing input: cord blood. The origin of this receptor is a newborn girl in good health. The CDR3 spells CASSYSEGSRYGYTF. The CDR3 DNA follows: TGTGCCAGCAGTTACTCAGAGGGCTCACGGTATGGCTACACCTTC.